Presented here are 25 T cell receptor beta chains from one specimen sequenced in a study of cytomegalovirus exposure and HLA in healthy donors. The PCR was carried out with 60 Vbeta primers and 13 Jbeta primers. Sequenced by immunoSEQ multiplex PCR; TCRdb stores in-frame clones only, minus some. The sample carries 95,000 to 100,000 clones, about 80% recorded once. Sample: PBMCs. The source is a middle-aged man in good health and CMV-seronegative.

The J gene is TRBJ1-1, the V gene TRBV18, with D uncertain. Germline CDR1 is KGHSH and CDR2 is LQKENI. This CDR3 is built from 17 residues. Trimming removed 2 bases at V and 3 bases at J, with 19 bases between. This CDR3 is CASSPRSGWLGDTEAFF. As DNA, the CDR3 is TGTGCCAGCTCACCAAGGTCGGGCTGGCTCGGGGACACTGAAGCTTTCTTT.

This clone came up once. The V gene is TRBV19, the J gene TRBJ1-2, with 8 bases aligning to TRBD1. CDR3 length equals 14 residues. Germline V CDR1 and CDR2: LNHDA, SQIVND (reference sequence). J lost 8 bases, V lost 9 bases, and 14 bases had no gene match. CDR3 amino acids: CASRGQEYVGGYTF. The CDR3, as DNA: TGTGCCAGCCGGGGACAGGAGTATGTCGGGGGCTACACCTTC. The full variable domain, completed using reference TRBV19 and TRBJ1-2, is DGGITQSPKYLFRKEGQNVTLSCEQNLNHDAMYWYRQDPGQGLRLIYYSQIVNDFQKGDIAEGYSVSREKKESFPLTVTSAQKNPTAFYLCASRGQEYVGGYTFGSGTRLTVV.

This clone was seen a single time. The chain couples TRBV7-2 to TRBJ2-1, with a weak D call TRBD1 (5 bases). V lost 2 bases and J lost 0, with 11 bases in between. Germline V gene sequence: CDR1 SGHTA, CDR2 FQGNSA. This CDR3 contains 16 residues. The chain's CDR3 is CASSLRPGNSYNEQFF. DNA for the CDR3: TGTGCCAGCAGCTTAAGACCAGGGAACTCCTACAATGAGCAGTTCTTC.

Here the CDR3 DNA reads TGTGCCAGCAATCGGGGAGGGGTACCCTACGAGCAGTACTTC. Protein: CASNRGGVPYEQYF. V gene TRBV13 combines with J gene TRBJ2-7; 7 nucleotides agree with TRBD2. Germline assignment: CDR1 PRHDT and CDR2 FYEKMQ (reference sequence). Germline trimming cut 7 bases from V and 2 bases from J; bases unmatched to any gene: 8. The CDR3 runs 14 residues. Looking up the rest from reference TRBV13 and TRBJ2-7 gives the full variable domain: AAGVIQSPRHLIKEKRETATLKCYPIPRHDTVYWYQQGPGQDPQFLISFYEKMQSDKGSIPDRFSAQQFSDYHSELNMSSLELGDSALYFCASNRGGVPYEQYFGPGTRLTVT.

On this clone: The junction shows a germline mismatch at one end, possibly a read error. The V gene is TRBV7-9, the J gene TRBJ1-1; D is unclear. Germline V gene data show CDR1 as SEHNR and CDR2 as FQNEAQ (reference sequence). CDR3 length: 12 amino acids. CDR3 region: CSSSNTNTEAFF. For the CDR3, the DNA is TGTTCCAGCAGTAACACCAACACTGAAGCTTTCTTT.

Note on this clone: At the DNA level, this CDR3 is encoded by other sequences in the same sample as well. This chain uses TRBV10-3 with TRBJ2-1; D ambiguous. V was trimmed by 3 bases and J by 6 bases, leaving 12 bases between them. The CDR3 has 14 amino acids. Looked up from germline, CDR1 is ENHRY and CDR2 is SYGVKD. CDR3 DNA sequence: TGTGCCATCAGTGACGGCCTTCGAGGCAATGAGCAGTTCTTC. Translating it yields CAISDGLRGNEQFF.

The chain uses TRBV7-8 and TRBJ1-3; D is possibly TRBD1 (5 bases). The CDR3 runs 15 residues. The V end was cut by 2 bases, the J end by 2 bases, with 10 bases between. Germline V gene lookup returns CDR1 SGHVS and CDR2 FQNEAQ. CDR3 loop: CASSLQGGTGNTIYF. The CDR3 coding sequence is TGTGCCAGCAGCTTACAGGGTGGTACTGGAAACACCATATATTTT.

The rearrangement uses TRBV6-4 and TRBJ1-1, with unresolved D. V lost 3 bases and J 1 base, leaving 6 bases between the germline ends. CDR1 and CDR2 (germline): MRHNA, SNTAGT. CDR3 length: 13 amino acids. In DNA, the CDR3 is TGTGCCAGCAGTGAGGAGGAGAACACTGAAGCTTTCTTT. Translation gives CASSEEENTEAFF.

The rearrangement uses TRBV7-9 and TRBJ1-1; no reliable D call. In germline, CDR1 is SEHNR, CDR2 FQNEAQ (reference sequence). Deletions cut 2 bases from V and 5 bases from J, with 15 bases between. This CDR3 region has 15 residues. The CDR3 nucleotides read TGTGCCAGCAGCTTAAGGGATGGGCGGGTGACTGAAGCTTTCTTT. As protein: CASSLRDGRVTEAFF.

V gene TRBV5-4 combines with J gene TRBJ2-5, with 15 bases matching TRBD2. The ends lost 2 bases at V and 4 bases at J; junction bases unmatched: 3. CDR1 and CDR2 (germline): SGHNT, YYREEE (reference sequence). The CDR3 spans 16 residues. Here the CDR3 reads CASSFRTSGGVETQYF. CDR3 in DNA: TGTGCCAGCAGCTTTAGGACTAGCGGGGGGGTAGAGACCCAGTACTTC. The complete variable domain, with remaining parts taken from reference TRBV5-4 and TRBJ2-5, reads ETGVTQSPTHLIKTRGQQVTLRCSSQSGHNTVSWYQQALGQGPQFIFQYYREEENGRGNFPPRFSGLQFPNYSSELNVNALELDDSALYLCASSFRTSGGVETQYFGPGTRLLVL.

The gene calls are TRBV11-3 and TRBJ2-3; TRBD2 might be the D (5 bases). CDR1 and CDR2 (germline): SGHNT, YENEEA. V was clipped by 1 base and J by 4 bases, with 9 bases between them. The CDR3 covers 14 residues. The CDR3 DNA follows: TGTGCCAGCAGCTTAGGAGTCGGGGCAGATACGCAGTATTTT. Its translation: CASSLGVGADTQYF. Full variable domain (remainder filled in from reference TRBV11-3 and TRBJ2-3): EAGVVQSPRYKIIEKKQPVAFWCNPISGHNTLYWYLQNLGQGPELLIRYENEEAVDDSQLPKDRFSAERLKGVDSTLKIQPAELGDSAVYLCASSLGVGADTQYFGPGTRLTVL.

The chain couples TRBV6-6 to TRBJ2-1; 12 bases map to TRBD2. Germline V lookup: CDR1 MNHNY, CDR2 SVGAGI (reference sequence). Germline trimming cut 2 bases from V and 8 bases from J; bases unmatched to any gene: 4. CDR3 length: 15 residues. The CDR3 protein is CASSYLAGGLDEQFF. CDR3 DNA: TGTGCCAGCAGTTACCTAGCGGGGGGGCTTGATGAGCAGTTCTTC.

The V call is TRBV5-4, the J call TRBJ2-1; 8 nucleotides match TRBD1. The CDR3 runs 14 residues. The trim removed 4 bases at V and 6 bases at J, leaving 6 bases unmatched. Germline V gives CDR1 SGHNT, CDR2 YYREEE (reference sequence). CDR3 bases: TGTGCCAGCAGCGTTTCGGACAGGGCCAATGAGCAGTTCTTC. Translated, it gives CASSVSDRANEQFF.

This clone was seen a few times. The V and J genes are TRBV5-4 and TRBJ1-4, with D perhaps matching TRBD1 (6 bases). Germline assignment: CDR1 SGHNT and CDR2 YYREEE (reference sequence). The V end lost 3 bases, the J end lost 2 bases, and 14 bases lay between the germline ends. The CDR3 loop spans 16 amino acids. The CDR3 is CASSSGGGGTNEKLFF. The CDR3 coding sequence is TGTGCCAGCAGCTCAGGTGGTGGGGGCACTAATGAAAAACTGTTTTTT.

V and J are TRBV2 and TRBJ1-5; D is perhaps TRBD1 (6 bases). From germline, CDR1 is SNHLY and CDR2 FYNNEI. V gave up 9 bases and J gave up 2 bases, with 14 bases separating them. CDR3 length: 14 amino acids. The CDR3 sequence is CASRDKIGNQPQHF. The CDR3, as DNA: TGTGCCAGTCGGGACAAAATTGGCAATCAGCCCCAGCATTTT.

The chain carries TRBV4-1 and TRBJ1-2; 7 bases match TRBD1. This CDR3 is built from 15 residues. Per the germline V gene, CDR1 is MGHRA and CDR2 is YSYEKL. V lost 5 bases and J lost 7; bases outside the gene matches: 13. This chain's CDR3 is CASSIPGVRGAGYTF. The CDR3 DNA reads TGCGCCAGCAGCATTCCGGGGGTCAGGGGGGCTGGCTACACCTTC.

V is TRBV5-1 and J is TRBJ2-1; 16 bases are a match to TRBD2. V shed 3 bases, J shed 6 bases, and the junction held 6 bases outside the gene matches. Germline CDR1 and CDR2: SGHRS and YFSETQ. This CDR3 is built from 17 residues. Here the CDR3 reads CASSSGLAGGNLNEQFF. The CDR3 DNA reads TGCGCCAGCAGCTCGGGACTAGCGGGGGGGAATCTCAATGAGCAGTTCTTC. Combining the CDR3 with reference TRBV5-1 and TRBJ2-1 gives the whole variable domain KAGVTQTPRYLIKTRGQQVTLSCSPISGHRSVSWYQQTPGQGLQFLFEYFSETQRNKGNFPGRFSGRQFSNSRSEMNVSTLELGDSALYLCASSSGLAGGNLNEQFFGPGTRLTVL.

The chain joins TRBV9 to TRBJ1-3; TRBD1 is a possible D gene (6 bases). CDR1 is SGDLS, CDR2 YYNGEE, per germline. This CDR3 is 15 amino acids long. V lost 0 bases to trimming and J lost 7 bases, with 14 bases between them. The CDR3 region is CASSVEGGVVNTIYF. The DNA of the CDR3 is TGTGCCAGCAGCGTAGAAGGGGGGGTTGTGAACACCATATATTTT.

This chain links TRBV2 with TRBJ1-5, with TRBD1 as a possible D gene (6 bases). Germline-derived CDR1 and CDR2 are SNHLY and FYNNEI. V gave up 6 bases and J gave up 7 bases, with 19 bases separating them. The CDR3 covers 15 residues. This CDR3 is CASSPTRDMQQPQHF. CDR3 DNA: TGTGCCAGCAGCCCAACTAGGGACATGCAGCAGCCCCAGCATTTT. The full variable domain, in which reference TRBV2 and TRBJ1-5 provide the parts outside the CDR3, is EPEVTQTPSHQVTQMGQEVILRCVPISNHLYFYWYRQILGQKVEFLVSFYNNEISEKSEIFDDQFSVERPDGSNFTLKIRSTKLEDSAMYFCASSPTRDMQQPQHFGDGTRLSIL.

The genes are TRBV5-6 and TRBJ1-4, with a weak D call TRBD1 (5 bases). V lost 5 bases and J lost 2, with 16 bases in between. The germline V gene encodes CDR1 SGHDT and CDR2 YYEEEE. The CDR3 covers 16 residues. The chain's CDR3 is CASREIGGGTNEKLFF. The DNA of the CDR3 is TGTGCCAGCAGAGAAATTGGCGGGGGGACTAATGAAAAACTGTTTTTT.

Concerning this clone itself: One end of the junction does not line up with germline, which may come from a read error. The chain combines TRBV7-9 with TRBJ2-3; 8 nucleotides agree with TRBD1. This CDR3 has 14 residues. Per the germline V gene, CDR1 is SEHNR and CDR2 is FQNEAQ (reference sequence). In nucleotides, the CDR3 is TGTTCCAGCAGCTTGGGACAGGACACAGATACGCAGTATTTT. It is translated as CSSSLGQDTDTQYF.

This chain connects TRBV29-1 to TRBJ2-1; D unclear. Looked up from germline, CDR1 is SQVTM and CDR2 is ANQGSEA. The CDR3 runs to 12 residues. The V end lost 5 bases, the J end lost 5 bases, and 10 bases lay between the germline ends. CDR3 nucleotide sequence: TGCAGCGTTTTCTGGCAGAACAATGAGCAGTTCTTC. Residues: CSVFWQNNEQFF.

The chain carries TRBV30 and TRBJ1-1, with TRBD1 as a possible D gene (5 bases). The ends were cut back, 1 base at V and 10 bases at J, with 13 bases in the middle. The CDR3 has 12 amino acids. Per germline, CDR1 GTSNPN and CDR2 SVGIG (reference sequence). The CDR3 protein is CAWSAPTGSAFF. The CDR3 coding sequence is TGTGCCTGGAGTGCTCCAACAGGATCAGCTTTCTTT. Drawing the rest from reference TRBV30 and TRBJ1-1, the complete variable domain is SQTIHQWPATLVQPVGSPLSLECTVEGTSNPNLYWYRQAAGRGLQLLFYSVGIGQISSEVPQNLSASRPQDRQFILSSKKLLLSDSGFYLCAWSAPTGSAFFGQGTRLTVV.

This clone turned up a few times. V and J are TRBV18 and TRBJ2-1; 13 bases align to TRBD2. There are 16 residues in the CDR3. J lost 7 bases, V lost 4 bases, and 7 bases had no gene match. Germline V gives CDR1 KGHSH, CDR2 LQKENI. CDR3 in DNA: TGTGCCAGCTCACTCACCGGGACTAGCGGGGTAAATGAGCAGTTCTTC. Protein sequence: CASSLTGTSGVNEQFF.

The chain joins TRBV6-5 to TRBJ2-2, with D unresolved. With 8 bases removed from V and 4 bases from J, the gap between germline ends came to 11 bases. Germline loops: CDR1 MNHEY, CDR2 SVGAGI. This CDR3 region has 13 residues. This CDR3 is CASGAPTTGELFF. The CDR3 region has the DNA TGTGCCAGCGGAGCGCCAACCACCGGGGAGCTGTTTTTT.